This TCR beta chain was recovered during a study of T-cell reconstitution after alpha-beta-depleted transplantation in children. Findings of the study overall: Once a year had passed after transplant, T-cell counts and diversity came mostly from newly produced T cells. Surviving recipient cells, namely T cells and thymic progenitors, were the source of high day-60 TCRbeta diversity in some patients. By about two months after transplant, alpha-beta T cells reportedly arose from several hundred graft clones that had expanded.

CDR3 length: 13 residues. Germline assignment: CDR1 SGHTA and CDR2 FQGNSA. V was clipped by 11 bases and J by 7 bases, with 17 bases between them. TCRbeta library preparation incorporated unique molecular identifiers. TCRdb redid the calling of the PCR reads with MiXCR, one entry per CDR3 protein. The sample records about 640,000 distinct CDR3 sequences, approximately 13% being singletons. This clonotype appeared a few times. Its antigen is still unknown. The source was PBMCs, mostly from graft donor cells, collected 360 days after TCRalphabeta/CD19-depleted stem cell transplant. The clonotype was recovered from a male patient younger than 18 who had a stem cell transplant for acute myeloid leukemia, so the T cells may come from the graft donor. The rearrangement uses TRBV7-2 and TRBJ2-2, with D maybe TRBD2 (5 bases). The CDR3 coding sequence is TGTGCCTCGACGAGGGAGATAGGCGGGGAGCTGTTTTTT. Its protein product is CASTREIGGELFF.